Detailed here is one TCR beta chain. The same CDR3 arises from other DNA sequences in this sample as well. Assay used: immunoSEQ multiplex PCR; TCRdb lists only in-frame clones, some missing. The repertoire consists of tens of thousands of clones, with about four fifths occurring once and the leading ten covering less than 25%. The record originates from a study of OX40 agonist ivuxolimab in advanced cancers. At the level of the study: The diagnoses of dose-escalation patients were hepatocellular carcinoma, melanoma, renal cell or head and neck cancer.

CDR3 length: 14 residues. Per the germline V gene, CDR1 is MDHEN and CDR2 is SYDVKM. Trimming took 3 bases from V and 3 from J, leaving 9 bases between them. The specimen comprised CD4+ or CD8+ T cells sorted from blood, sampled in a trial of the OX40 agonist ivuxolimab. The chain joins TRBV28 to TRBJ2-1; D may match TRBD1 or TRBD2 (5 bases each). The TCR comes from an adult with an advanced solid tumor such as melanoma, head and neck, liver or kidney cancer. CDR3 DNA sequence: TGTGCCAGCAGTTTGCCTGGGGGCTACAATGAGCAGTTCTTC. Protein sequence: CASSLPGGYNEQFF.